This note documents a single T cell receptor (beta chain) sequence. The antigen is undetermined. CDR3 length: 12 residues. CDR1 and CDR2 from the germline V gene are ENHRY and SYGVKD. With 7 bases removed from V and 2 bases from J, the gap between germline ends came to 8 bases. CDR3 regions were amplified by Arm-PCR using iRepertoire HTBI primers to build TCR beta libraries. As processed by the authors: Analysis of the samples identified roughly 62 TRBV and around 13 TRBJ segments. TCRdb re-called the multiplex PCR reads with MiXCR, one entry per CDR3 protein. TCRdb, not the authors, supplied the V and J calls. The profile covers 700,000 or so distinct CDR3 sequences, with about 32% appearing a single time and 40% to 55% taken by the ten largest. The data derive from a study of regulatory T cells in long-lasting Graves disease. Findings and caveats of the study: Lower TCR diversity was seen in persistent Graves' patients than in newly diagnosed ones. It was in persistent disease that TRBV28, TRBJ1-2 and TRBJ2-5 were favored.

Described time point: persistent/refractory GD, antithyroid drugs over 5 years with positive TRAb. The authors made the TCR library using RNA they extracted from PBMCs. American Thyroid Association guidelines defined Graves' disease diagnosis. The V call is TRBV10-3, the J call TRBJ2-5, with D unclear. This specimen was peripheral blood mononuclear cells (PBMCs), taken when the disease was refractory, from a patient treated with antithyroid drugs. The TCR was taken from a female donor with Graves disease. CDR3 in DNA: TGTGCCATCATGACGGATCAAGAGACCCAGTACTTC. Translated: CAIMTDQETQYF.